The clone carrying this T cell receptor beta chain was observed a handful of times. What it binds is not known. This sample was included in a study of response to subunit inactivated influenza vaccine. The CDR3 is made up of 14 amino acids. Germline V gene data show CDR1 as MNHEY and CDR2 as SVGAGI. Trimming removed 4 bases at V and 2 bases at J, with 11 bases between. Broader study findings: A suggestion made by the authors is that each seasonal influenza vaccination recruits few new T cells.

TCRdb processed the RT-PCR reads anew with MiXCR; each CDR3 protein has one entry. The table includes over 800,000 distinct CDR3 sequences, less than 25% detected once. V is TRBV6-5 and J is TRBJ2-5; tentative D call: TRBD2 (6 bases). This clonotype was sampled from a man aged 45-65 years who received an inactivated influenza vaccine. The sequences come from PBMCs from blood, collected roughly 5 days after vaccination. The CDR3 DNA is TGTGCCAGCAGTTGGGGGGTAGAACAAGAGACCCAGTACTTC. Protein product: CASSWGVEQETQYF.